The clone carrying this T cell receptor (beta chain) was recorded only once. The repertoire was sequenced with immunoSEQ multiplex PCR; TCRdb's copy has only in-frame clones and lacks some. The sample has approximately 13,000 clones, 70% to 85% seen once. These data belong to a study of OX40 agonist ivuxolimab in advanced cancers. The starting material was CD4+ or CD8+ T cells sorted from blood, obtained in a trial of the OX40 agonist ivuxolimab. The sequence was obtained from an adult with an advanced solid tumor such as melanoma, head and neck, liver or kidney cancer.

This CDR3 reads CASSMTGTGNTEAFF. CDR3 sequence (DNA): TGTGCCAGCTCAATGACCGGGACAGGCAACACTGAAGCTTTCTTT. The rearrangement uses TRBV2 and TRBJ1-1; TRBD1 aligns across 8 bases. The germline V gene encodes CDR1 SNHLY and CDR2 FYNNEI. Trimming at V came to 8 bases and at J to 2 bases, leaving 10 bases not matched to a gene. The CDR3 is made up of 15 amino acids.